This T cell receptor (beta chain) was retrieved from a study of CXCR3-negative and CXCR3-positive naive CD8 T cells. 5' RACE that incorporated UMI labels was used to prepare the TRB cDNA libraries. Reprocessing the 5' RACE reads, TCRdb reports a single entry for every CDR3 protein and omits DNA. The sample shows about 130,000 distinct CDR3 sequences, and 0.45% to 0.55% sits with its ten largest clones. Germline assignment: CDR1 MNHNS and CDR2 SASEGT. This CDR3 is 14 amino acids long. This TCR came from a human donor in good health. Some clones in this sample may be carry-over from other donors' samples. The sequencing input was naive CXCR3- CD8+ T cells from blood. The sample's subset: CD45RO-CCR7+CD27+CD95- naive CD8+ T cells lacking CXCR3 (TNR3-). The chain joins TRBV6-1 to TRBJ1-2. The CDR3 here is CTSSEDRTNYGYTF.